Listed below are T cell receptor beta chains from one sample, sequenced in a study of CD8 T cells in Susac syndrome. TCRdb analysed the immunoSEQ multiplex PCR reads with MiXCR anew, one entry per CDR3 protein. The sample consists of around 300,000 distinct CDR3 sequences, about 82% of them appearing once. The sample comprised CD8+ T cells from PBMCs. These receptors were taken from a human donor with multiple sclerosis. CDR3s include the opening cysteine and the closing phenylalanine or tryptophan. The order of the fields is J gene, D gene, V gene, clone size, CDR3 protein, CDR3 DNA. D genes are given only for firm matches. Expanded clones get a size class; other rows say once, few or many, or leave the size out.

J gene: TRBJ2-7
D gene: .
V gene: TRBV28
clone size: .
CDR3 protein: CASSFYTAASYEQYF
CDR3 DNA: TGTGCCAGCAGTTTTTATACTGCAGCCTCCTACGAGCAGTACTTC

J gene: TRBJ1-1
D gene: .
V gene: TRBV19
clone size: once
CDR3 protein: CASSIDGARGNTEAFF
CDR3 DNA: TGTGCCAGTAGTATAGATGGGGCCAGGGGGAACACTGAAGCTTTCTTT

J gene: TRBJ2-3
D gene: .
V gene: TRBV6-2/TRBV6-3
clone size: once
CDR3 protein: CASSYASGGSTDTQYF
CDR3 DNA: TGTGCCAGCAGTTACGCCTCAGGCGGGAGCACAGATACGCAGTATTTT

J gene: TRBJ2-1
D gene: TRBD2
V gene: TRBV12-5
clone size: .
CDR3 protein: CASGSSRGSSYNEQFF
CDR3 DNA: TGTGCTAGTGGTTCTTCTCGCGGGAGCTCCTACAATGAGCAGTTCTTC

J gene: TRBJ2-7
D gene: .
V gene: TRBV11-2
clone size: .
CDR3 protein: CASSLEASGRYYEQYF
CDR3 DNA: TGTGCCAGCAGCTTGGAAGCGAGCGGGCGTTACTACGAGCAGTACTTC

J gene: TRBJ2-7
D gene: .
V gene: TRBV6-1
clone size: few
CDR3 protein: CASSEGPRAAQLSYEQYF
CDR3 DNA: TGTGCCAGCAGCGAGGGGCCGAGGGCAGCGCAGCTCTCCTACGAGCAGTACTTC

J gene: TRBJ2-7
D gene: TRBD2
V gene: TRBV6-5
clone size: .
CDR3 protein: CASSYSTAAGYYEQYF
CDR3 DNA: TGTGCCAGCAGTTACAGTACAGCAGCGGGATACTACGAGCAGTACTTC

J gene: TRBJ1-5
D gene: .
V gene: TRBV12-3/TRBV12-4
clone size: .
CDR3 protein: CASSFLDLGQPQHF
CDR3 DNA: TGTGCCAGCAGTTTTCTGGACCTAGGACAGCCCCAGCATTTT

J gene: TRBJ2-7
D gene: TRBD2
V gene: TRBV30
clone size: .
CDR3 protein: CAWSVGLAGGLEQYF
CDR3 DNA: TGTGCCTGGAGCGTTGGACTAGCGGGAGGGCTCGAGCAGTACTTC

J gene: TRBJ2-5
D gene: .
V gene: TRBV6-5
clone size: .
CDR3 protein: CASSPLTQETQYF
CDR3 DNA: TGTGCCAGCAGTCCCCTCACCCAAGAGACCCAGTACTTC

J gene: TRBJ2-7
D gene: .
V gene: TRBV28
clone size: .
CDR3 protein: CASSLAVRSYEQYF
CDR3 DNA: TGTGCCAGCAGTTTGGCCGTCCGTTCCTACGAGCAGTACTTC

J gene: TRBJ1-2
D gene: TRBD1
V gene: TRBV4-3
clone size: .
CDR3 protein: CASSQESLTRDSVNYGYTF
CDR3 DNA: TGCGCCAGCAGCCAAGAATCGTTGACTCGGGACAGCGTTAACTATGGCTACACCTTC

J gene: TRBJ1-2
D gene: TRBD1
V gene: TRBV7-9
clone size: .
CDR3 protein: CASSLTGTGYGYTF
CDR3 DNA: TGTGCCAGCAGCCTTACGGGGACAGGGTATGGCTACACCTTC

J gene: TRBJ1-5
D gene: TRBD1
V gene: TRBV15
clone size: .
CDR3 protein: CATAPGQGAWGNQPQHF
CDR3 DNA: TGTGCCACCGCTCCGGGACAGGGGGCTTGGGGCAATCAGCCCCAGCATTTT

J gene: TRBJ2-5
D gene: TRBD1
V gene: TRBV12-3/TRBV12-4
clone size: .
CDR3 protein: CASGGDRGPETQYF
CDR3 DNA: TGTGCCAGCGGGGGGGACAGGGGGCCGGAGACCCAGTACTTC

J gene: TRBJ1-1
D gene: .
V gene: TRBV7-6
clone size: .
CDR3 protein: CASSISTTNTEAFF
CDR3 DNA: TGTGCCAGCAGCATTAGTACCACGAACACTGAAGCTTTCTTT

J gene: TRBJ2-7
D gene: TRBD2
V gene: TRBV4-3
clone size: .
CDR3 protein: CASSQEVAGDLGHEQYF
CDR3 DNA: TGCGCCAGCAGCCAAGAGGTAGCGGGAGATTTGGGCCACGAGCAGTACTTC

J gene: TRBJ1-1
D gene: TRBD1
V gene: TRBV7-2
clone size: .
CDR3 protein: CASRLIGTEEAFF
CDR3 DNA: TGTGCCAGCAGACTAATAGGGACAGAAGAAGCTTTCTTT

J gene: TRBJ2-2
D gene: .
V gene: TRBV29-1
clone size: .
CDR3 protein: CSVERIGDQTGELFF
CDR3 DNA: TGCAGCGTTGAACGGATAGGGGACCAGACCGGGGAGCTGTTTTTT

J gene: TRBJ2-2
D gene: .
V gene: TRBV28
clone size: few
CDR3 protein: CASSLRPNTGELFF
CDR3 DNA: TGTGCCAGCAGTTTACGTCCGAACACCGGGGAGCTGTTTTTT

J gene: TRBJ2-1
D gene: TRBD2
V gene: TRBV19
clone size: once
CDR3 protein: CASSITPGLAGANEQFF
CDR3 DNA: TGTGCCAGTAGTATAACTCCGGGACTAGCGGGAGCAAATGAGCAGTTCTTC

J gene: TRBJ1-4
D gene: .
V gene: TRBV20-1
clone size: .
CDR3 protein: CSARRETNEKLFF
CDR3 DNA: TGCAGTGCGAGAAGGGAGACTAATGAAAAACTGTTTTTT

J gene: TRBJ2-7
D gene: .
V gene: TRBV25-1
clone size: .
CDR3 protein: CASSDKSYEQYF
CDR3 DNA: TGTGCCAGCAGTGATAAATCCTACGAGCAGTACTTC

J gene: TRBJ2-1
D gene: TRBD2
V gene: TRBV6-5
clone size: .
CDR3 protein: CASSYSASSGRAYNEQFF
CDR3 DNA: TGTGCCAGCAGTTACTCGGCTTCTAGCGGGAGGGCCTACAATGAGCAGTTCTTC

J gene: TRBJ2-1
D gene: .
V gene: TRBV20-1
clone size: .
CDR3 protein: CSASPGLAPTLWSSYNEQFF
CDR3 DNA: TGCAGTGCTAGCCCTGGACTGGCCCCGACACTCTGGAGCTCCTACAATGAGCAGTTCTTC

J gene: TRBJ2-7
D gene: .
V gene: TRBV7-9
clone size: .
CDR3 protein: CASSLPQGEGATSYEQYF
CDR3 DNA: TGTGCCAGCAGCTTACCCCAGGGGGAGGGCGCGACCTCCTACGAGCAGTACTTC

J gene: TRBJ2-2
D gene: .
V gene: TRBV29-1
clone size: .
CDR3 protein: CSVEDGRADTGELFF
CDR3 DNA: TGCAGCGTTGAAGATGGCAGGGCGGACACCGGGGAGCTGTTTTTT

J gene: TRBJ1-2
D gene: .
V gene: TRBV27
clone size: once
CDR3 protein: CASGPGGYGYTF
CDR3 DNA: TGTGCCAGTGGGCCCGGCGGCTATGGCTACACCTTC

J gene: TRBJ2-1
D gene: .
V gene: TRBV3-1
clone size: .
CDR3 protein: CASSPGQTQWNEQFF
CDR3 DNA: TGTGCCAGCAGCCCCGGACAGACTCAATGGAATGAGCAGTTCTTC

J gene: TRBJ2-7
D gene: TRBD1
V gene: TRBV19
clone size: .
CDR3 protein: CASSTGDSYEQYF
CDR3 DNA: TGTGCCAGTTCTACAGGGGATTCCTACGAGCAGTACTTC

J gene: TRBJ1-4
D gene: .
V gene: TRBV4-1
clone size: .
CDR3 protein: CASSQVTGGNEKLFF
CDR3 DNA: TGCGCCAGCAGCCAAGTGACAGGCGGAAATGAAAAACTGTTTTTT

J gene: TRBJ2-5
D gene: .
V gene: TRBV7-4
clone size: .
CDR3 protein: CASSYRVGETQYF
CDR3 DNA: TGTGCCAGCAGCTACCGGGTTGGAGAGACCCAGTACTTC

J gene: TRBJ1-1
D gene: .
V gene: TRBV30
clone size: .
CDR3 protein: CAWSLLTGSTEAFF
CDR3 DNA: TGTGCCTGGAGCCTACTTACAGGGAGCACTGAAGCTTTCTTT

J gene: TRBJ2-1
D gene: TRBD1
V gene: TRBV29-1
clone size: .
CDR3 protein: CSVEDRGQGYNEQFF
CDR3 DNA: TGCAGCGTTGAAGATCGGGGACAGGGATACAATGAGCAGTTCTTC

J gene: TRBJ2-7
D gene: TRBD2
V gene: TRBV29-1
clone size: .
CDR3 protein: CSVELREGNYEQYF
CDR3 DNA: TGCAGCGTTGAACTCAGGGAGGGAAACTACGAGCAGTACTTC

J gene: TRBJ2-3
D gene: TRBD2
V gene: TRBV30
clone size: .
CDR3 protein: CAWNEAGGYTDTQYF
CDR3 DNA: TGTGCCTGGAATGAGGCGGGAGGTTACACAGATACGCAGTATTTT

J gene: TRBJ2-7
D gene: .
V gene: TRBV27
clone size: .
CDR3 protein: CASSWGTGNEQYF
CDR3 DNA: TGTGCCAGCAGTTGGGGGACTGGCAACGAGCAGTACTTC

J gene: TRBJ2-1
D gene: .
V gene: TRBV28
clone size: .
CDR3 protein: CASSLDGQPFGGSYNEQFF
CDR3 DNA: TGTGCCAGCAGTTTGGACGGTCAACCCTTTGGGGGCTCCTACAATGAGCAGTTCTTC

J gene: TRBJ2-5
D gene: TRBD1
V gene: TRBV20-1
clone size: once
CDR3 protein: CSAREYTGEETQYF
CDR3 DNA: TGCAGTGCTAGAGAGTACACAGGGGAAGAGACCCAGTACTTC